This T cell receptor (beta chain) was retrieved from a study of blood T cell repertoires in COVID-19. Germline V gives CDR1 KGHDR, CDR2 SFDVKD. The CDR3 is 16 amino acids. Trimming took 2 bases from V and 2 from J; bases not matched to a gene: 4. The protocol was immunoSEQ multiplex PCR, while the TCRdb copy is restricted to in-frame clones and leaves out a portion. This table holds under 150,000 clones, around 87% found once. Material for sequencing was peripheral blood. This chain links TRBV24-1 with TRBJ2-3; 9 nucleotides match TRBD2. The sequence was obtained from a man aged 70-80 years with active COVID-19. The CDR3 DNA follows: TGTGCCACCAGTGATTCCATAGCGGGAGACACAGATACGCAGTATTTT. Residues: CATSDSIAGDTDTQYF.